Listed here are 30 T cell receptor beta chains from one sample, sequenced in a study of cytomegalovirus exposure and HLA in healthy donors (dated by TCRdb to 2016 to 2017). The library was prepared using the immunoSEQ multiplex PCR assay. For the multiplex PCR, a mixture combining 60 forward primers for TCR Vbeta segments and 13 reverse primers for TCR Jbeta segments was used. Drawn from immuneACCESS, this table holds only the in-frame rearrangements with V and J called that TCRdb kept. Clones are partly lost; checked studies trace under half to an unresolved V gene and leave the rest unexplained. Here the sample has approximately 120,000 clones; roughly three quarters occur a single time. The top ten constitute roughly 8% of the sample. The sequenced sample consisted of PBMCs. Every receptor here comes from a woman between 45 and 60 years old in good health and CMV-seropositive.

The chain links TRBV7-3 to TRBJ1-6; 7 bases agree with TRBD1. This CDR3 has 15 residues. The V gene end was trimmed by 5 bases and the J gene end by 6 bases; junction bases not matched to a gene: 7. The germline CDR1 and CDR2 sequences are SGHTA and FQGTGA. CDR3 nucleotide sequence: TGTGCCAGCAGCATCGGACAGGCCTTTAATTCACCCCTCCACTTT. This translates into CASSIGQAFNSPLHF. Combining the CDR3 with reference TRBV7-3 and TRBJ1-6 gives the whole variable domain GAGVSQTPSNKVTEKGKYVELRCDPISGHTALYWYRQSLGQGPEFLIYFQGTGAADDSGLPNDRFFAVRPEGSVSTLKIQRTERGDSAVYLCASSIGQAFNSPLHFGNGTRLTVT.

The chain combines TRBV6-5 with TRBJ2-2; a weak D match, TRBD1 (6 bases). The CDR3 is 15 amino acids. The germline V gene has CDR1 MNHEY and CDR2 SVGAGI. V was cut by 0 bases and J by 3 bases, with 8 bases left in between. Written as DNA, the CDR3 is TGTGCCAGCAGTTACTCGTACAGGGACACCGGGGAGCTGTTTTTT. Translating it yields CASSYSYRDTGELFF.

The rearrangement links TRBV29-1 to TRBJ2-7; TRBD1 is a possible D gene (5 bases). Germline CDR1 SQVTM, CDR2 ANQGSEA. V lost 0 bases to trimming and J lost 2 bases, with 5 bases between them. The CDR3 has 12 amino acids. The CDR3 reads CSVEEDTYEQYF. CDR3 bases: TGCAGCGTTGAAGAGGACACCTACGAGCAGTACTTC.

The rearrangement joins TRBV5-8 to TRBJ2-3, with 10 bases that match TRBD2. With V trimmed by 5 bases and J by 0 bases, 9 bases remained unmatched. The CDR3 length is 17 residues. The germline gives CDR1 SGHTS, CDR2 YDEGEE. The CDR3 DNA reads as TGTGCCAGCAGGCCCCGGGGTAGCGGGGGGAGCACAGATACGCAGTATTTT. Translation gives CASRPRGSGGSTDTQYF.

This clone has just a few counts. The CDR3 DNA follows: TGCGCCAGCAGCTTGGATGGGACAGGGGGCGCGATAGAGGATTACGAGCAGTACTTC. It is translated as CASSLDGTGGAIEDYEQYF. J is TRBJ2-7 and V is TRBV5-1; 12 bases agree with TRBD1. The V gene's germline CDR1 is SGHRS and CDR2 YFSETQ. CDR3 length: 19 residues. Trimming took 0 bases from V and 4 from J; bases not matched to a gene: 14.

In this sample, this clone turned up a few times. The CDR3 bases are TGTGCCAGCAGGATAACGGGTCAGCCCCAGCATTTT. As protein: CASRITGQPQHF. This rearrangement joins TRBV28 to TRBJ1-5; D call uncertain. Germline CDR1 and CDR2: MDHEN and SYDVKM. Trimming removed 6 bases at V and 6 bases at J, with 9 bases between. This CDR3 has 12 amino acids.

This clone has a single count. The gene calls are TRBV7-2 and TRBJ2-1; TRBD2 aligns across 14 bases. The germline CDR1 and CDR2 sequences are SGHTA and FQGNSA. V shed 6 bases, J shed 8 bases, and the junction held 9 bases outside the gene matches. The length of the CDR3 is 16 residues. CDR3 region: CASRPTSGGAVDEQFF. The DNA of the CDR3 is TGTGCCAGCAGGCCGACTAGCGGGGGGGCCGTCGATGAGCAGTTCTTC.

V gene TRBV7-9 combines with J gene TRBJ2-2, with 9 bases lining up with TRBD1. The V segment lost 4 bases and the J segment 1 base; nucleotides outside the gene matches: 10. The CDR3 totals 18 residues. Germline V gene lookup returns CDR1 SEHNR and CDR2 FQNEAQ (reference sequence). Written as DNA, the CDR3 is TGTGCCAGCAGCTACCTGGACAGGGGTAGCGGGAACACCGGGGAGCTGTTTTTT. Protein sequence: CASSYLDRGSGNTGELFF.

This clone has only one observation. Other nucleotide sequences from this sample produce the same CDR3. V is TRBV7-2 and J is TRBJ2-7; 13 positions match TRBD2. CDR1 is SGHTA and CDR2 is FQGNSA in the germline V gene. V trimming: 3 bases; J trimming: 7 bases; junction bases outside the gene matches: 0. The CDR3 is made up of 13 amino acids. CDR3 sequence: CASSLGLAGEQYF. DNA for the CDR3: TGTGCCAGCAGCTTGGGACTAGCGGGGGAGCAGTACTTC.

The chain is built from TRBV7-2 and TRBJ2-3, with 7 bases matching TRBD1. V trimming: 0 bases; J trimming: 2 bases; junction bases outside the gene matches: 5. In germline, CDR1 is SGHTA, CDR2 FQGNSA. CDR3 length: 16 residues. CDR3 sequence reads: CASSLAGDSYTDTQYF. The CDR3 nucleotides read TGTGCCAGCAGCTTAGCAGGGGACAGCTACACAGATACGCAGTATTTT.

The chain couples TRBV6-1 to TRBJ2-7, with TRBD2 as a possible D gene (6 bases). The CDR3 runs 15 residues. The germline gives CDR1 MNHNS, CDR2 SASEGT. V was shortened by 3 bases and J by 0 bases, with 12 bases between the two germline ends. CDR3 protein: CASSERGGSSYEQYF. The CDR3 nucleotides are TGTGCCAGCAGTGAGCGGGGCGGAAGCTCCTACGAGCAGTACTTC.

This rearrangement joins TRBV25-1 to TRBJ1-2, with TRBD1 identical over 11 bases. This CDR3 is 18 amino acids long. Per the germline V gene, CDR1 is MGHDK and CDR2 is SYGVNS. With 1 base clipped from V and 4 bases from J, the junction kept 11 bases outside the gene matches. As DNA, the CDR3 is TGTGCCAGCAGTGAATTGTCCCGGGGACAGGGGGTAGGCTATGGCTACACCTTC. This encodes CASSELSRGQGVGYGYTF.

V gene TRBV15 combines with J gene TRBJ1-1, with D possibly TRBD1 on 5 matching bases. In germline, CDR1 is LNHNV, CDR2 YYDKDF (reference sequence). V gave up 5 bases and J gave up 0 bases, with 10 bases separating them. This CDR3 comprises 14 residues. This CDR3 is CATSRGHMNTEAFF. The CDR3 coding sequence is TGTGCCACCAGCCGTGGACACATGAACACTGAAGCTTTCTTT.

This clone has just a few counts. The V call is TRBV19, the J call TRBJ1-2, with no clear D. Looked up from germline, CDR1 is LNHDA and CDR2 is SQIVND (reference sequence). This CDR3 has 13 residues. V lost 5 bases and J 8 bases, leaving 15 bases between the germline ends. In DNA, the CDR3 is TGTGCCAGTAGTCCGAGACGGGCGGGCGGCTACACCTTC. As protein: CASSPRRAGGYTF. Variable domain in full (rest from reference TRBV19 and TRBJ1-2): DGGITQSPKYLFRKEGQNVTLSCEQNLNHDAMYWYRQDPGQGLRLIYYSQIVNDFQKGDIAEGYSVSREKKESFPLTVTSAQKNPTAFYLCASSPRRAGGYTFGSGTRLTVV.

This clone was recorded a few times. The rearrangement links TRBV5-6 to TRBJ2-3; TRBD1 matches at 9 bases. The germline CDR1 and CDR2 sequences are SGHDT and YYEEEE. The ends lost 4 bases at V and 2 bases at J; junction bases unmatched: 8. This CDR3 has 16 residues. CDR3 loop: CASSGQGLGVTDTQYF. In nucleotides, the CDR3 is TGTGCCAGCAGCGGACAGGGGCTTGGGGTCACAGATACGCAGTATTTT.

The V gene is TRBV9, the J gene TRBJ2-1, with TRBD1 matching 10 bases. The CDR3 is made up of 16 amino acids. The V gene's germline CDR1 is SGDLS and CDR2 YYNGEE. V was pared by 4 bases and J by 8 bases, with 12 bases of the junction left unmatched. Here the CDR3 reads CASSPTGTGVGDEQFF. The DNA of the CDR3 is TGTGCCAGCAGCCCGACCGGGACAGGGGTAGGCGATGAGCAGTTCTTC.

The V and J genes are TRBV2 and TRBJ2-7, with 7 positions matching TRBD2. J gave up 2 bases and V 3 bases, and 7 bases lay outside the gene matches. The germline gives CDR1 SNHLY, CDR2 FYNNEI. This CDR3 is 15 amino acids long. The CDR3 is CASSEGGGAPYEQYF. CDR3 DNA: TGTGCCAGCAGTGAGGGGGGAGGGGCCCCCTACGAGCAGTACTTC.

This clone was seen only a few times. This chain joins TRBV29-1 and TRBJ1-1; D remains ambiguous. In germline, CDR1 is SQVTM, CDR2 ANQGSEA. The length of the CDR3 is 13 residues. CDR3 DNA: TGCAGTTTGGCGGGCTCCTCGAACACTGAAGCTTTCTTT. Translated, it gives CSLAGSSNTEAFF.

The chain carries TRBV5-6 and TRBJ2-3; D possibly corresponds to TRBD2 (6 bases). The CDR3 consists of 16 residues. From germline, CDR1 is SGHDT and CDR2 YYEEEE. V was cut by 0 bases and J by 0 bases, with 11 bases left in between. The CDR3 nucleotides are TGTGCCAGCAGCTTGGACCCCGGGACTAGCACAGATACGCAGTATTTT. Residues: CASSLDPGTSTDTQYF.

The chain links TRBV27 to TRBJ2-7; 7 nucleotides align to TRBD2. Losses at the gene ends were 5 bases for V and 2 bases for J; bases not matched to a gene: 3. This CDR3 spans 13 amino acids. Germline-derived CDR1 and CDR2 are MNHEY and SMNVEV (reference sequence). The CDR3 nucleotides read TGTGCCAGCAGTCAAGGACTAGCCTACGAGCAGTACTTC. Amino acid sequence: CASSQGLAYEQYF.

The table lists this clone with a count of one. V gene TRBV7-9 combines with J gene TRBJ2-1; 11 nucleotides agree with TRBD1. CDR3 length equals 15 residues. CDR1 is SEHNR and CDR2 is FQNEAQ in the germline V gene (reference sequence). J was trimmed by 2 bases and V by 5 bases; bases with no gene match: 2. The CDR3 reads CASSTGQGAYNEQFF. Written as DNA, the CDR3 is TGTGCCAGCAGCACGGGACAGGGGGCCTACAATGAGCAGTTCTTC.

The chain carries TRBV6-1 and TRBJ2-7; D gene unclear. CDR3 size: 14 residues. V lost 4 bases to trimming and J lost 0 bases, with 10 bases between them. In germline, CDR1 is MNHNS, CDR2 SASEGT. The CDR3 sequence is CASSVTAISYEQYF. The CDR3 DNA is TGTGCCAGCAGTGTAACAGCTATCTCCTACGAGCAGTACTTC.

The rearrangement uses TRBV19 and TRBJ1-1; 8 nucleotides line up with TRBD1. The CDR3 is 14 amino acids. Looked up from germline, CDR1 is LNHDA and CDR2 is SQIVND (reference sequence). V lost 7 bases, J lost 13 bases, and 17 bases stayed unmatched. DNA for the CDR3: TGTGCCAGTATTCCATACCAGGGGGCCCCCCAAGTTTTCTTT. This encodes CASIPYQGAPQVFF. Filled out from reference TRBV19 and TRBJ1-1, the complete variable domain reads DGGITQSPKYLFRKEGQNVTLSCEQNLNHDAMYWYRQDPGQGLRLIYYSQIVNDFQKGDIAEGYSVSREKKESFPLTVTSAQKNPTAFYLCASIPYQGAPQVFFGQGTRLTVV.

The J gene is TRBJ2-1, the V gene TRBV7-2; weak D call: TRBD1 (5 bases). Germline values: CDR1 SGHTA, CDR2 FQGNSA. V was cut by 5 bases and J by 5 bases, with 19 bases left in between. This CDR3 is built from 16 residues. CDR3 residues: CASSTQGVFLNNEQFF. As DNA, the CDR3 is TGTGCCAGCAGCACCCAAGGGGTCTTTTTAAACAATGAGCAGTTCTTC.

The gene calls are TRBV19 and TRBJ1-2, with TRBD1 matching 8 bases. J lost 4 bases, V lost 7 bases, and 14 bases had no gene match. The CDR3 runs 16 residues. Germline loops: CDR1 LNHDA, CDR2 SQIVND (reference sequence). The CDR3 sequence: CASMGQGAKEGYGYTF. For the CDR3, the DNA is TGTGCCAGTATGGGGCAGGGGGCAAAGGAGGGCTATGGCTACACCTTC. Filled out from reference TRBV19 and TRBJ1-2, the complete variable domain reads DGGITQSPKYLFRKEGQNVTLSCEQNLNHDAMYWYRQDPGQGLRLIYYSQIVNDFQKGDIAEGYSVSREKKESFPLTVTSAQKNPTAFYLCASMGQGAKEGYGYTFGSGTRLTVV.

Written as DNA, the CDR3 is TGCGCCAGCAGATACCCGGGGGGCGGGGGGAACACTGAAGCTTTCTTT. It translates to CASRYPGGGGNTEAFF. This rearrangement joins TRBV5-1 to TRBJ1-1, with D perhaps TRBD1 (6 bases). CDR3 length equals 16 residues. V was pared by 5 bases and J by 1 base, with 18 bases between. Per the germline V gene, CDR1 is SGHRS and CDR2 is YFSETQ. The whole variable domain, remainder taken from reference TRBV5-1 and TRBJ1-1, is KAGVTQTPRYLIKTRGQQVTLSCSPISGHRSVSWYQQTPGQGLQFLFEYFSETQRNKGNFPGRFSGRQFSNSRSEMNVSTLELGDSALYLCASRYPGGGGNTEAFFGQGTRLTVV.

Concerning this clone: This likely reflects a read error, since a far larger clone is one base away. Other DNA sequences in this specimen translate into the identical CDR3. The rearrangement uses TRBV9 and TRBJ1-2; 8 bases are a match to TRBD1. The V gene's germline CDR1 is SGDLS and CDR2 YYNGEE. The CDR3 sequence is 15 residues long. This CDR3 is CASSPGATGVGGYTF. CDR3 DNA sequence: TGTGCTAGCAGCCCAGGGGCGACAGGGGTTGGGGGCTACACCTTC. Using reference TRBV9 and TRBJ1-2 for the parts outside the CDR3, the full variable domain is DSGVTQTPKHLITATGQRVTLRCSPRSGDLSVYWYQQSLDQGLQFLIQYYNGEERAKGNILERFSAQQFPDLHSELNLSSLELGDSALYFCASSPGATGVGGYTFGSGTRLTVV.

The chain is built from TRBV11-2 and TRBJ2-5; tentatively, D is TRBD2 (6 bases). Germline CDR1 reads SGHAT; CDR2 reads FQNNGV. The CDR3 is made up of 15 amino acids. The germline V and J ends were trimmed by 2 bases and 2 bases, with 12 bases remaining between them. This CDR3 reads CASSLFSGPQETQYF. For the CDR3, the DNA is TGTGCCAGCAGCTTATTCAGCGGGCCACAAGAGACCCAGTACTTC.

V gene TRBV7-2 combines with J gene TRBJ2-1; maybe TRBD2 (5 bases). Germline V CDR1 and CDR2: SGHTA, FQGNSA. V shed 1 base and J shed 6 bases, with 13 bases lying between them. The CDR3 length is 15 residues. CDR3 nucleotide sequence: TGTGCCAGCAGCTTAGACGGAGGTTCGGGCAATGAGCAGTTCTTC. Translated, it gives CASSLDGGSGNEQFF.

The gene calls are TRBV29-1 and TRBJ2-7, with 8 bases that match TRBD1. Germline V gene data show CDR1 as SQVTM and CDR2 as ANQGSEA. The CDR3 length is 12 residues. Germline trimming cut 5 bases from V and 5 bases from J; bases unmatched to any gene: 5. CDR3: CSVHRGNHEQYF. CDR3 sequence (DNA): TGCAGCGTTCACAGGGGGAATCACGAGCAGTACTTC.